This TCR beta chain came from a study of T cells after yellow fever vaccination (dated by TCRdb to the late 2010s). Regarding the complete study: The SMART-Seq v4 Ultra Low Input RNA kit was used to prepare libraries from fractions with low cell numbers. Bulk PBMC replicates and cell subsets were isolated from blood drawn at multiple timepoints before and after both primary and secondary immunization. To track T-cell clones before and after primary and booster YFV17D yellow fever vaccination, bulk TCR alpha and beta repertoires were sequenced longitudinally. Two healthy male donors made up the cohort, one aged 18 to 30 years and the other aged 30 to 40 years. On the study overall, not on this receptor specifically: FACS-sorted repertoires could contain abundant contaminating clonotypes from the bulk population, so computational filtering was required. A small share of clonotypes was detected in both CD4 and CD8 compartments, with the overlap likely arising from convergent recombination. After the booster, most clones that had expanded after primary vaccination were detected again (around 96% of CD4 and about 88% of CD8), suggesting broad maintenance of memory. Compared with the primary T-cell response, the secondary T-cell response was weaker but faster, peaking on day 5 rather than day 15. Only two donors were included in the study, so the extent to which the findings can be generalized is limited.

TCR cDNA was made using 5'RACE template switching, a step that added a universal primer site and unique molecular identifiers. Priming for cDNA synthesis came from both the TCR alpha and TCR beta constant segments. Two PCR steps were used to amplify libraries, with sample barcodes and sequencing adapters being added in the second step. Sequencing of libraries was done on Illumina HiSeq 2500 (2x100 bp) or NovaSeq (2x150 bp). Under the source paper's analysis protocol: Demultiplexing of reads and collapsing into UMI consensus sequences were performed with MIGEC, and V(D)J alignment was carried out with MiXCR. Vaccine-responding clonotypes were identified with edgeR using replicate PBMC samples, with FDR below 0.01 and a log2 fold change above 5 up to day 15 being required. Each bulk clonotype was labeled CD4 or CD8 based on which sequenced repertoire, CD4 or CD8, contained the clonotype at higher abundance. The public sequencing data were trimmed at Q25 with fastp and processed into clonotypes with MiXCR by TCRdb, which kept only in-frame beta chains. All rows with the same CDR3 protein become a single entry with the most common DNA and genes. The V and J calls and clone size are TCRdb's, not the authors'. In this sample the table shows roughly 300,000 distinct CDR3 sequences, around 7% of which occur a single time. Roughly 19% of the sample is taken by the ten largest.

Sample treatment or condition, as interpreted from the label and publication: live attenuated yellow fever vaccine strain. At each blood-draw timepoint, two biological replicates of bulk PBMCs were obtained. A standard Ficoll-Paque protocol was used to isolate PBMCs from peripheral blood. TriZol was used to extract RNA from bulk PBMCs, from CD4 and CD8 fractions, and from dextramer-positive and dextramer-negative fractions. The CDR3 starts with the cysteine, ends with the valine, and has 13 residues. Solely the CDR3 DNA is kept, with 39 bases framed from the first base. V and J are truncated by 7 bases and 3 bases respectively, leaving an intervening sequence of 13 bases. Looking up the germline V gene yields CDR1 SNHLY and CDR2 FYNNEI. About this clonotype: It lacks a known antigen. The input lacks base qualities; no much larger clone sits a single base away.

The chain uses TRBV2 and TRBJ2-7; a tentative D match to TRBD2 spans 5 bases. This receptor was taken from a man aged 18-30 years who received the YFV17D yellow fever vaccine. The specimen comprised PBMCs, sampled more than 40 days after the first yellow fever vaccination. The DNA is TGTGCCAGCAAAACTTCCAGCGGCTACGAGCAGTACGTC. This is translated as CASKTSSGYEQYV.